This entry lists 27 T cell receptor beta chains sequenced from one sample in a study of cytomegalovirus exposure and HLA in healthy donors. Primers: 60 Vbeta forward and 13 Jbeta reverse. The table came from immunoSEQ multiplex PCR; TCRdb's copy has only in-frame clones and leaves some out. The data show about 120,000 clones, about 8.6% seen once. Sequenced material: PBMCs. The origin of the receptors is a woman aged 40 to 50 in good health and CMV-seropositive.

This clone occurred a few times. The chain employs TRBV5-6 and TRBJ2-2, with D possibly TRBD1 on 5 matching bases. V was shortened by 0 bases and J by 4 bases, with 7 bases between the two germline ends. Germline loops: CDR1 SGHDT, CDR2 YYEEEE. The CDR3 is made up of 14 amino acids. CDR3 residues: CASSLGQITGELFF. The CDR3 DNA reads TGTGCCAGCAGCTTGGGACAGATCACCGGGGAGCTGTTTTTT. Together with reference TRBV5-6 and TRBJ2-2, the CDR3 gives the full variable domain: DAGVTQSPTHLIKTRGQQVTLRCSPKSGHDTVSWYQQALGQGPQFIFQYYEEEERQRGNFPDRFSGHQFPNYSSELNVNALLLGDSALYLCASSLGQITGELFFGEGSRLTVL.

This clone was observed a handful of times. The chain recombines TRBV11-2 with TRBJ2-7, with TRBD1 matching 8 bases. This CDR3 spans 13 amino acids. Trimming took 5 bases from V and 8 from J; bases not matched to a gene: 8. The germline V gene has CDR1 SGHAT and CDR2 FQNNGV. The CDR3: CASSPDRGFKQYF. DNA for the CDR3: TGTGCCAGCAGCCCAGACAGGGGCTTTAAGCAGTACTTC.

This clone was picked up a small number of times. The chain joins TRBV19 to TRBJ2-7, with D maybe TRBD1 (6 bases). The CDR3 runs 17 residues. The germline V gene has CDR1 LNHDA and CDR2 SQIVND (reference sequence). The germline V and J ends were trimmed by 1 base and 0 bases, with 16 bases remaining between them. CDR3 in DNA: TGTGCCAGTAGTATAGTGTCCATGACAGGAATCTCCTACGAGCAGTACTTC. Its protein is CASSIVSMTGISYEQYF.

The genes are TRBV7-9 and TRBJ1-2; the match to TRBD1 covers 7 bases. The CDR3 covers 15 residues. The germline CDR1 and CDR2 sequences are SEHNR and FQNEAQ (reference sequence). V was clipped by 5 bases and J by 4 bases; unmatched bases: 10. CDR3 residues: CASSTGQADSYGYTF. The CDR3 region has the DNA TGTGCCAGCAGCACCGGACAGGCCGACTCCTATGGCTACACCTTC.

This clone was observed a few times. V and J are TRBV28 and TRBJ1-5; 7 bases align to TRBD1. The CDR3 consists of 15 residues. The germline V gene encodes CDR1 MDHEN and CDR2 SYDVKM. Trimming cost V 5 bases and J 2 bases; bases outside gene matches: 6. CDR3 loop: CASSTNRGRNQPQHF. The CDR3 DNA reads as TGTGCCAGCAGTACAAACAGGGGTCGCAATCAGCCCCAGCATTTT.

Only a few counts were recorded for this clone. This chain uses TRBV6-6 with TRBJ1-1; 8 bases fit TRBD1. CDR1 and CDR2 (germline): MNHNY, SVGAGI (reference sequence). The CDR3 spans 15 residues. V lost 3 bases to trimming and J lost 3 bases; unmatched junction nucleotides: 6. The CDR3 here is CASSYPGQGDTEAFF. CDR3 bases: TGTGCCAGCAGTTATCCCGGACAGGGCGACACTGAAGCTTTCTTT.

The V and J genes are TRBV5-1 and TRBJ2-7; possibly TRBD1 for D (5 bases). The germline V gene encodes CDR1 SGHRS and CDR2 YFSETQ. The CDR3 covers 14 residues. V lost 2 bases, J lost 0 bases, and 9 bases lay in between. The CDR3 DNA is TGCGCCAGCAGCTTCAGCAGGGTCTCCTACGAGCAGTACTTC. Its protein is CASSFSRVSYEQYF.

The chain joins TRBV11-2 to TRBJ1-1, with TRBD1 matching over 7 bases. Germline V gene data show CDR1 as SGHAT and CDR2 as FQNNGV. The CDR3 is 15 amino acids. Unmatched junction bases numbered 9, after V lost 3 bases and J lost 5 bases. DNA of the CDR3: TGTGCCAGCAGCTTCGCCCGAGACAGGGAAACTGAAGCTTTCTTT. Translating gives CASSFARDRETEAFF.

This clone was seen only a few times. The chain uses TRBV25-1 and TRBJ2-5, with D unclear. Trimming cost V 0 bases and J 1 base, with 9 bases left between them. The CDR3 covers 15 residues. From germline, CDR1 is MGHDK and CDR2 SYGVNS. Written as DNA, the CDR3 is TGTGCCAGCAGTGAATACGGAGCCCTCCAAGAGACCCAGTACTTC. It translates to CASSEYGALQETQYF.

The rearrangement joins TRBV28 to TRBJ2-1; 7 bases are a match to TRBD1. The germline V gene has CDR1 MDHEN and CDR2 SYDVKM. This CDR3 is built from 16 residues. V was clipped by 7 bases and J by 3 bases; unmatched bases: 12. In nucleotides, the CDR3 is TGTGCCAGCAAGTCCCAGACAGGGCACAGCTACAATGAGCAGTTCTTC. The encoded protein is CASKSQTGHSYNEQFF. The full variable domain, completed using reference TRBV28 and TRBJ2-1, is DVKVTQSSRYLVKRTGEKVFLECVQDMDHENMFWYRQDPGLGLRLIYFSYDVKMKEKGDIPEGYSVSREKKERFSLILESASTNQTSMYLCASKSQTGHSYNEQFFGPGTRLTVL.

V usage is TRBV7-3 and J usage is TRBJ2-1, with D possibly matching TRBD2 (5 bases). V lost 5 bases, J lost 0 bases, and 11 bases lay in between. The germline V gene encodes CDR1 SGHTA and CDR2 FQGTGA. The CDR3 sequence is 15 residues long. The CDR3 DNA follows: TGTGCCAGCAGCCAAAGCGGTAGCTCCTACAATGAGCAGTTCTTC. Its translation: CASSQSGSSYNEQFF.

V and J are TRBV7-9 and TRBJ2-3; 7 nucleotides agree with TRBD1. The length of the CDR3 is 15 residues. The V gene end was trimmed by 7 bases and the J gene end by 2 bases; junction bases not matched to a gene: 9. Germline-derived CDR1 and CDR2 are SEHNR and FQNEAQ (reference sequence). CDR3 DNA: TGTGCCAGCAACTTGATACAGGGGACCACAGATACGCAGTATTTT. Translated: CASNLIQGTTDTQYF.

About this clone: Other DNA sequences in this sample translate to the same CDR3. This rearrangement joins TRBV5-1 to TRBJ2-1; 8 nucleotides agree with TRBD2. There are 14 residues in the CDR3. Germline lookup yields CDR1 SGHRS and CDR2 YFSETQ. J was trimmed by 7 bases and V by 0 bases; bases with no gene match: 3. The CDR3 DNA reads TGCGCCAGCAGCTTGGGTGCGGGAGGTAATGAGCAGTTCTTC. It yields the protein CASSLGAGGNEQFF.

This clone has only a few counts. The V and J genes are TRBV6-6 and TRBJ1-2, with 9 bases identical to TRBD1. CDR3 length: 12 amino acids. Germline V gene data show CDR1 as MNHNY and CDR2 as SVGAGI (reference sequence). V dropped 4 bases and J dropped 7; count of bases not matched to a gene: 1. CDR3 protein: CASSSTGGGYTF. Written as DNA, the CDR3 is TGTGCCAGCAGTTCGACAGGGGGTGGCTACACCTTC.

Note on this clone: The junction shows a germline mismatch at one end, possibly a read error. V is TRBV7-9 and J is TRBJ2-7; the D is unclear. Germline V gene sequence: CDR1 SEHNR, CDR2 FQNEAQ (reference sequence). The CDR3 extends over 10 amino acids. The CDR3 DNA follows: TGTGCCAGAAGCTTCAACGAGCAGTACTTC. The encoded protein is CARSFNEQYF.

The gene calls are TRBV15 and TRBJ2-3; D is perhaps TRBD2 (7 bases). The CDR3 runs 15 residues. V was cut by 4 bases and J by 2 bases, with 13 bases left in between. The germline CDR1 and CDR2 sequences are LNHNV and YYDKDF (reference sequence). Here the CDR3 reads CATSTEGGLTDTQYF. The CDR3, as DNA: TGTGCCACCAGCACAGAGGGGGGGCTCACAGATACGCAGTATTTT. Full variable domain (missing parts from reference TRBV15 and TRBJ2-3): DAMVIQNPRYQVTQFGKPVTLSCSQTLNHNVMYWYQQKSSQAPKLLFHYYDKDFNNEADTPDNFQSRRPNTSFCFLDIRSPGLGDTAMYLCATSTEGGLTDTQYFGPGTRLTVL.

Only a few counts were recorded for this clone. The chain combines TRBV9 with TRBJ1-1, with D perhaps TRBD1 (6 bases). There are 13 residues in the CDR3. Trimming cost V 4 bases and J 5 bases, with 12 bases left between them. Germline V gene lookup returns CDR1 SGDLS and CDR2 YYNGEE. The CDR3 here is CASSRQVWTEAFF. As DNA, the CDR3 is TGTGCCAGCAGCAGACAGGTTTGGACTGAAGCTTTCTTT.

Details on this clone: Sequence at one end of the junction differs from germline and may be a read error. The chain couples TRBV4-1 to TRBJ1-4; 7 bases align to TRBD1. CDR1 is MGHRA, CDR2 YSYEKL, per germline. The CDR3 has 14 residues. The CDR3, as DNA: TGCGCCGGCAGCCAGACAGGGTCTAATGAAAAACTGTTTTTT. Residues: CAGSQTGSNEKLFF.

The J gene is TRBJ1-1, the V gene TRBV1; TRBD1, the table's D call, was not compared with the DNA. TRBV1 is a pseudogene locus. The CDR3 runs to 17 residues. The CDR3 is CTSSQDRGQIMNTEAFF. In nucleotides, the CDR3 is TGCACCAGCAGCCAAGATCGGGGACAGATAATGAACACTGAAGCTTTCTTT.

This clone was found a few times. An end of the junction differs from the germline gene, which may be a read error. The V call is TRBV4-1, the J call TRBJ1-3; a possible D gene is TRBD1 (6 bases). The CDR3 consists of 15 residues. Germline lookup yields CDR1 MGHRA and CDR2 YSYEKL. The chain's CDR3 is CASRQEGRRTDTIYF. As DNA, the CDR3 is TGCGCCAGCAGGCAAGAAGGACGGCGGACAGACACCATATATTTT.

The chain recombines TRBV4-1 with TRBJ2-5; TRBD1 matches 8 bases. The germline V gene encodes CDR1 MGHRA and CDR2 YSYEKL. This CDR3 has 15 residues. V dropped 0 bases and J dropped 7; count of bases not matched to a gene: 7. The CDR3 loop is CASSQDNRGWATQYF. For the CDR3, the DNA is TGCGCCAGCAGCCAAGATAACAGGGGGTGGGCGACCCAGTACTTC.

About this clone: Other DNA sequences of this sample code for an identical CDR3. V is TRBV14 and J is TRBJ1-1; D is possibly TRBD1 (6 bases). The ends were cut back, 0 bases at V and 8 bases at J, with 16 bases in the middle. CDR3 length: 15 amino acids. The V gene's germline CDR1 is SGHDN and CDR2 FVKESK. Written as DNA, the CDR3 is TGTGCCAGCAGCCAAGAGCGGGGGGCGATCACCGAAGCTTTCTTT. It codes for CASSQERGAITEAFF.

The chain joins TRBV10-3 to TRBJ1-2; a weak D match, TRBD1 (5 bases). The V and J ends lost 3 bases and 1 base respectively, with 6 bases between them. Germline V gives CDR1 ENHRY, CDR2 SYGVKD. The CDR3 length is 13 residues. The CDR3 spells CAISEQVNYGYTF. The CDR3 DNA follows: TGTGCCATCAGTGAACAGGTTAACTATGGCTACACCTTC.

This clone was seen more than once but under ten times. The chain joins TRBV7-6 to TRBJ1-1; D is ambiguous. CDR3 size: 13 residues. Germline assignment: CDR1 SGHVS and CDR2 FNYEAQ. V was clipped by 0 bases and J by 4 bases, with 6 bases between them. The CDR3 reads CASSLAGITEAFF. The CDR3 coding sequence is TGTGCCAGCAGCTTAGCCGGGATCACTGAAGCTTTCTTT.

This rearrangement joins TRBV30 to TRBJ2-7; 10 bases are shared with TRBD1. From germline, CDR1 is GTSNPN and CDR2 SVGIG (reference sequence). Trimming removed 7 bases from V and 5 bases from J; junction bases left unmatched: 2. CDR3 length: 11 amino acids. The CDR3 protein is CASGTGDEQYF. CDR3 in DNA: TGTGCCTCCGGGACAGGGGACGAGCAGTACTTC.

The CDR3 coding sequence is TGTGCCAGTAGTACCCCGGGACAGGGGGCGACCGAGCAGTACTTC. Translating gives CASSTPGQGATEQYF. The rearrangement uses TRBV19 and TRBJ2-7; 12 bases are shared with TRBD1. The CDR3 is made up of 15 amino acids. V lost 4 bases to trimming and J lost 6 bases; unmatched junction nucleotides: 7. Germline assignment: CDR1 LNHDA and CDR2 SQIVND (reference sequence). Filled out from reference TRBV19 and TRBJ2-7, the complete variable domain reads DGGITQSPKYLFRKEGQNVTLSCEQNLNHDAMYWYRQDPGQGLRLIYYSQIVNDFQKGDIAEGYSVSREKKESFPLTVTSAQKNPTAFYLCASSTPGQGATEQYFGPGTRLTVT.

The chain employs TRBV15 and TRBJ2-1; TRBD2 matches at 7 bases. The CDR3 consists of 17 residues. Losses at the gene ends were 0 bases for V and 1 base for J; bases not matched to a gene: 6. CDR1 is LNHNV and CDR2 is YYDKDF in the germline V gene (reference sequence). The CDR3 sequence: CATSRDLGAGSYNEQFF. CDR3 nucleotides: TGTGCCACCAGCAGAGATCTAGGAGCGGGGTCCTACAATGAGCAGTTCTTC.